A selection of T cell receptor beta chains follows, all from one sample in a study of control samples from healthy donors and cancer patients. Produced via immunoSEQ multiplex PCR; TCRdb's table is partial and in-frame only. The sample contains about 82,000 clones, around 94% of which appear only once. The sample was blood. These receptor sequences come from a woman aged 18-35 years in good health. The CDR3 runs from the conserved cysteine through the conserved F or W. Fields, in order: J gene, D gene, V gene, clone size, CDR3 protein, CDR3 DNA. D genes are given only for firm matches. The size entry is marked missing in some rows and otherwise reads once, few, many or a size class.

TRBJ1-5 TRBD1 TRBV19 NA CASTPRQGNQPQHF TGTGCCAGTACCCCGCGACAGGGGAATCAGCCCCAGCATTTT
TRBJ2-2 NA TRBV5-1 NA CASSSEPDRVNTGELFF TGCGCCAGCAGCTCAGAACCTGACAGAGTTAACACCGGGGAGCTGTTTTTT
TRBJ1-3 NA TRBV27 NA CASSSTLGNTIYF TGTGCCAGCAGTAGTACTTTAGGCAACACCATATATTTT
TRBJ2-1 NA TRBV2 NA CASSPYGYNEQFF TGTGCCAGCAGCCCGTATGGCTACAATGAGCAGTTCTTC
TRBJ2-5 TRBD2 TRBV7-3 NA CASSLGGGPQETQYF TGTGCCAGCAGCTTAGGCGGGGGGCCACAAGAGACCCAGTACTTC
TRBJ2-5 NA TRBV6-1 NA CASSEQSGDQETQYF TGTGCCAGCAGTGAACAGTCGGGGGACCAAGAGACCCAGTACTTC
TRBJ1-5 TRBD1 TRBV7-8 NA CASSSTGGGNQPQHF TGTGCCAGCAGCTCGACAGGGGGAGGCAATCAGCCCCAGCATTTT
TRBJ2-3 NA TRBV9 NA CASSVLVGGSTDTQYF TGTGCCAGCAGCGTACTAGTTGGAGGGAGTACAGATACGCAGTATTTT
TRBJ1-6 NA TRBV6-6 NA CASSRSRIRTDNSPLHF TGTGCCAGCAGCCGAAGCAGAATCCGGACAGATAATTCACCCCTCCACTTT
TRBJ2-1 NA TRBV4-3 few CASSQDIRANEQFF TGCGCCAGCAGCCAAGATATCAGGGCCAATGAGCAGTTCTTC
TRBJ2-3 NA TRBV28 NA CASSFPRPGGSTDTQYF TGTGCCAGCAGCTTTCCTCGTCCCGGCGGGAGCACAGATACGCAGTATTTT
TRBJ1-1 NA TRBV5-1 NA CASSLDSGTRVGEAFF TGCGCCAGCAGCTTGGACTCCGGGACACGGGTAGGGGAAGCTTTCTTT
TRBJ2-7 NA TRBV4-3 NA CASSREQSYEQYF TGCGCCAGCAGCCGAGAGCAGAGCTACGAGCAGTACTTC
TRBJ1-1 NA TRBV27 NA CASSPGRDLEAFF TGTGCCAGCAGTCCCGGAAGAGACCTCGAAGCTTTCTTT
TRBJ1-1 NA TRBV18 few CASSPVTGLNTEAFF TGTGCCAGCTCACCAGTTACAGGGTTGAACACTGAAGCTTTCTTT
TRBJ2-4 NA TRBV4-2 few CASSQESAQGKNIQYF TGTGCCAGCAGCCAAGAATCGGCACAGGGTAAAAACATTCAGTACTTC
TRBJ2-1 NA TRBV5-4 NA CASSFRVRSSYNEQFF TGTGCCAGCAGCTTTCGTGTCCGGAGCTCCTACAATGAGCAGTTCTTC
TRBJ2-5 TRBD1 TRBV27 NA CASSAPGQGSDRLYF TGTGCCAGCAGCGCACCGGGACAGGGGTCGGATCGATTGTACTTC
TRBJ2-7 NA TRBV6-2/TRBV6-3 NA CASSYWVDEQYF TGTGCCAGCAGTTACTGGGTTGACGAGCAGTACTTC
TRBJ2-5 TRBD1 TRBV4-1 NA CASSQAGQGQETQYF TGCGCCAGCAGCCAAGCTGGACAGGGCCAAGAGACCCAGTACTTC
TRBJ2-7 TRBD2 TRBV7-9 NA CASSLLGLAGDLANYEQYF TGTGCCAGCAGCTTACTAGGACTAGCGGGAGACCTTGCAAACTACGAGCAGTACTTC
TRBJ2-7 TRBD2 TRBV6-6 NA CASSLAGGSYEQYF TGTGCCAGCTCCCTAGCGGGAGGATCCTACGAGCAGTACTTC
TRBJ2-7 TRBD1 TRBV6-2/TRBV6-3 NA CASSYSSGTGFVLGHDEQYF TGTGCCAGCAGTTACTCCTCCGGGACAGGGTTTGTACTAGGGCACGACGAGCAGTACTTC
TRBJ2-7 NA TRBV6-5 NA CASSYFRGPYEQYF TGTGCCAGCAGTTACTTTCGGGGTCCCTACGAGCAGTACTTC
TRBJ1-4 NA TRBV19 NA CASRDSTNEKLFF TGTGCCAGTAGGGATTCAACTAATGAAAAACTGTTTTTT
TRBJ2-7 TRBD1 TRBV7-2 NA CASSQKRQGAEQYF TGTGCCAGCAGCCAAAAAAGACAGGGGGCCGAGCAGTACTTC
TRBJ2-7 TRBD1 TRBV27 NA CASRRQGDIYEQYF TGTGCCAGCAGGCGACAGGGCGATATCTACGAGCAGTACTTC
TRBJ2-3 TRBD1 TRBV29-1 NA CSVGDRVGTDTQYF TGCAGCGTTGGGGACAGAGTTGGTACAGATACGCAGTATTTT
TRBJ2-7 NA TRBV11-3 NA CASNGGLYEQYF TGTGCCAGCAATGGCGGACTCTACGAGCAGTACTTC
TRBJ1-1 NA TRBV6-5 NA CASSYALNTEAFF TGTGCCAGCAGTTACGCTTTGAACACTGAAGCTTTCTTT
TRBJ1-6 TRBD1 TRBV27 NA CASSTRDRTSPLHF TGTGCCAGCAGTACCCGGGACAGGACCTCACCCCTCCACTTT
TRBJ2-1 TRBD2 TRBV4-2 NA CASSQDVTGGPGNEQFF TGTGCCAGCAGCCAAGATGTGACGGGAGGGCCAGGGAATGAGCAGTTCTTC
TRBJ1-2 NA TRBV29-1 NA CSVDSRDNYGYTF TGCAGCGTTGATTCTAGGGACAACTATGGCTACACCTTC
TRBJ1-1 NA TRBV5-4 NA CASSRMGGNTEAFF TGTGCCAGCAGCCGGATGGGGGGGAACACTGAAGCTTTCTTT
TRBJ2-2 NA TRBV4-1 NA CASSQDTTVGSLVGELFF TGCGCCAGCAGCCAAGATACCACCGTCGGTAGTCTCGTCGGGGAGCTGTTTTTT
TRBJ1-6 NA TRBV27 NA CASSLSPNSPLHF TGTGCCAGCAGTTTATCACCAAATTCACCCCTCCACTTT
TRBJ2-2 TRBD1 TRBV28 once CAYRDRRNTGELFF TGTGCCTACCGGGACAGGCGTAACACCGGGGAGCTGTTTTTT
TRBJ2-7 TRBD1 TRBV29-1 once CSVDGQGGYEQYF TGCAGCGTCGATGGACAGGGTGGTTACGAGCAGTACTTC
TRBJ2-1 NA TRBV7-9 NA CASSLPGWDEQFF TGTGCCAGCAGCTTACCTGGGTGGGATGAGCAGTTCTTC
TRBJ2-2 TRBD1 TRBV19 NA CASRTYPGTGVNTGELFF TGTGCCAGTAGGACATATCCCGGGACAGGGGTCAACACCGGGGAGCTGTTTTTT
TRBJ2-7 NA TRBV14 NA CASSQDRARTYEQYF TGTGCCAGCAGCCAAGATCGGGCGCGTACCTACGAGCAGTACTTC
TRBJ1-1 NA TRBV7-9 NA CASSNVRGGSNTEAFF TGTGCCAGCAGTAACGTTAGGGGTGGGTCGAACACTGAAGCTTTCTTT
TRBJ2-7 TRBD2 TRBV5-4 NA CASSPSGSYEQYF TGTGCCAGCAGCCCTAGCGGTAGTTACGAGCAGTACTTC
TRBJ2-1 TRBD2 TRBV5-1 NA CASTIQAGYNEQFF TGCGCCAGCACAATTCAAGCGGGATACAATGAGCAGTTCTTC
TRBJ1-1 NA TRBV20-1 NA CSALLGTEAFF TGCAGTGCCCTCCTGGGAACTGAAGCTTTCTTT
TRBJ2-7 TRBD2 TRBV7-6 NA CASSQGGWTYEQYF TGTGCCAGCAGCCAGGGAGGGTGGACCTACGAGCAGTACTTC
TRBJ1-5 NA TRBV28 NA CASSLSPGQREF TGTGCCAGCAGTTTATCCCCCGGACAGAGAGAATTT
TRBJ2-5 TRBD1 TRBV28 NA CASSLEQGAIKTQYF TGTGCCAGCAGTTTAGAACAGGGGGCGATTAAGACCCAGTACTTC
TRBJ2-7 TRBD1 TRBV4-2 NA CASSQGDSSYEQYF TGTGCCAGCAGCCAAGGGGACAGTTCCTACGAGCAGTACTTC